A selection of T cell receptor beta chains follows, all from one sample in a study of CD8+CD57+ T cells in acquired aplastic anemia. TCRdb called the reads again in MiXCR, with one record for every CDR3 protein. The repertoire holds approximately 200,000 distinct CDR3 sequences, with 60% to 65% as singletons. Sample: sorted CD4+, CD8+, or CD8+CD57+ T cells (not recorded which) from PBMCs. The receptor set was obtained from a human donor in good health. CDR3s include the opening cysteine and the closing phenylalanine or tryptophan. A D gene is named only where the DNA matches it firmly. The size of a clone is reported for some rows only, either as once, few or many, or as a class for expanded clones.

CASSLDRGRGETQYF,TGTGCCAGCAGCTTAGACAGGGGCCGTGGAGAGACCCAGTACTTC,TRBV11-2,-,-,TRBJ2-5
CASSLIGSTEAFF,TGTGCCAGCAGCTTAATAGGAAGCACTGAAGCTTTCTTT,TRBV7-9,once,-,TRBJ1-1
CASTGTSSNYGYTF,TGTGCCAGCACCGGGACATCTTCTAACTATGGCTACACCTTC,TRBV7-9,-,-,TRBJ1-2
CASIDGVGSPLHF,TGTGCCAGCATTGATGGGGTCGGATCACCCCTCCACTTT,TRBV2,-,-,TRBJ1-6
CASSPERIGYAEQFF,TGTGCCAGCTCACCAGAGAGGATCGGGTATGCTGAGCAGTTCTTC,TRBV24-1,-,-,TRBJ2-1
CSASMRYEQYF,TGCAGTGCTAGTATGCGATACGAGCAGTACTTC,TRBV20-1,-,-,TRBJ2-7
CASSDQGAAIYF,TGTGCCAGCAGTGACCAAGGGGCCGCCATATATTTT,TRBV2,-,-,TRBJ1-3
CATSRDRRGNTGELFF,TGTGCCACCAGCAGAGATCGTCGGGGAAACACCGGGGAGCTGTTTTTT,TRBV15,-,-,TRBJ2-2
CSARGDRETGDTGELFF,TGCAGTGCTAGAGGAGACCGGGAAACAGGGGACACCGGGGAGCTGTTTTTT,TRBV20-1,-,TRBD1,TRBJ2-2
CSASAAGELFF,TGCAGTGCTAGCGCCGCCGGGGAGCTGTTTTTT,TRBV20-1,-,-,TRBJ2-2
CASSLSRDAAEQYF,TGTGCCAGCAGTTTAAGCAGGGATGCCGCCGAGCAGTACTTC,TRBV12-3/TRBV12-4,-,-,TRBJ2-7
CATSRDASDEQFF,TGTGCCACCAGCAGAGATGCTAGCGATGAGCAGTTCTTC,TRBV15,-,-,TRBJ2-1
CASSFGTGEGLFF,TGTGCCAGCAGCTTTGGGACAGGAGAAGGGCTGTTTTTT,TRBV7-2,-,TRBD1,TRBJ2-2
CASSFGGMNEQFF,TGTGCCAGCAGCTTCGGGGGAATGAATGAGCAGTTCTTC,TRBV7-9,-,-,TRBJ2-1
CASSLRFRGLYNEQYF,TGTGCCAGCAGCTTAAGGTTCAGGGGTTTATACAATGAGCAGTACTTC,TRBV7-6,-,-,TRBJ2-7
CASIKGQDEQFF,TGTGCCAGCATTAAGGGGCAGGATGAGCAGTTCTTC,TRBV6-6,many,-,TRBJ2-1
CATSSRTSTKKQFF,TGTGCCACCAGCTCCCGGACTAGTACTAAGAAGCAGTTCTTC,TRBV15,-,TRBD2,TRBJ2-1
CSARDRRLGYTEAFF,TGCAGTGCTAGAGATCGTCGTCTGGGGTACACTGAAGCTTTCTTT,TRBV20-1,-,-,TRBJ1-1
CASSSRGRGNTEAFF,TGTGCCAGCAGCTCCCGCGGGAGGGGGAACACTGAAGCTTTCTTT,TRBV7-6,-,-,TRBJ1-1
CSVGTGGTYEQYF,TGCAGCGTAGGGACAGGGGGGACCTACGAGCAGTACTTC,TRBV29-1,-,TRBD1,TRBJ2-7
CASSRVNSYEQYF,TGTGCCAGCAGCCGAGTTAACTCCTACGAGCAGTACTTC,TRBV7-8,-,-,TRBJ2-7
CASSVVAGGRDTQYF,TGTGCCAGCAGCGTAGTTGCGGGGGGGCGAGATACGCAGTATTTT,TRBV9,once,TRBD2,TRBJ2-3
CASSPTLARSYEQYF,TGTGCCAGTAGTCCCACACTAGCGCGCTCCTACGAGCAGTACTTC,TRBV19,-,TRBD2,TRBJ2-7
CASSDQTAAATEAFF,TGTGCCAGCAGTGATCAGACAGCGGCTGCGACTGAAGCTTTCTTT,TRBV25-1,-,-,TRBJ1-1
CASSPLRGPDTQYF,TGTGCCAGCAGCCCCTTACGGGGTCCAGATACGCAGTATTTT,TRBV6-5,few,-,TRBJ2-3
CASSFPRERSYEQYF,TGTGCCAGCAGTTTTCCACGGGAGCGATCCTACGAGCAGTACTTC,TRBV6-4,-,-,TRBJ2-7
CSAREQNTGELFF,TGCAGTGCTAGAGAACAGAACACCGGGGAGCTGTTTTTT,TRBV20-1,-,-,TRBJ2-2
CASSILVDGGDGYTF,TGTGCCAGTAGTATTTTGGTGGACGGCGGAGATGGCTACACCTTC,TRBV19,many,-,TRBJ1-2
CANSLSSGNEQFF,TGTGCCAACAGTTTATCGAGTGGGAATGAGCAGTTCTTC,TRBV24-1,once,-,TRBJ2-1
CASSLDDGGAESPLRF,TGCGCCAGCAGCTTGGATGACGGCGGGGCGGAATCACCCCTCCGCTTT,TRBV5-1,-,-,TRBJ1-6
CATSRDRGWTGELFF,TGTGCCACCAGCAGGGACAGGGGGTGGACCGGGGAGCTGTTTTTT,TRBV15,many,TRBD1,TRBJ2-2
CSVRPGDSYEQYF,TGCAGCGTTCGGCCAGGTGATTCCTACGAGCAGTACTTC,TRBV29-1,-,-,TRBJ2-7
CSARATGDGYTF,TGCAGTGCTAGAGCGACCGGGGATGGCTACACCTTC,TRBV20-1,-,-,TRBJ1-2
CSVIGIRETQYF,TGCAGCGTTATAGGGATCCGAGAGACCCAGTACTTC,TRBV29-1,-,-,TRBJ2-5
CASSPLSGTSGPDEQFF,TGTGCCAGCAGCCCCCTATCCGGGACTAGCGGGCCTGATGAGCAGTTCTTC,TRBV14,-,TRBD2,TRBJ2-1
CASGTGASIDTQYF,TGCGCCAGCGGTACGGGAGCGAGTATCGATACGCAGTATTTT,TRBV4-3,-,-,TRBJ2-3
CASSLRGMNTEAFF,TGTGCCAGCAGCTTACGCGGAATGAACACTGAAGCTTTCTTT,TRBV7-9,-,-,TRBJ1-1
CSARGFSSYEQYF,TGCAGTGCTAGAGGGTTTAGCTCCTACGAGCAGTACTTC,TRBV20-1,-,-,TRBJ2-7
CATSRDRDRGPNEQFF,TGTGCCACCAGCAGAGATAGGGACAGGGGGCCCAATGAGCAGTTCTTC,TRBV15,-,TRBD1,TRBJ2-1
CASRAGSYEQYF,TGTGCCAGCAGGGCAGGGTCCTACGAGCAGTACTTC,TRBV6-1,many,-,TRBJ2-7
CASSQGAGGYNEQFF,TGCGCCAGCAGCCAAGGGGCAGGGGGTTACAATGAGCAGTTCTTC,TRBV7-3,-,TRBD1,TRBJ2-1